Shown below are 13 T cell receptor beta chains from a single sample sequenced in a study of blood T cell repertoires in COVID-19. The table came from immunoSEQ multiplex PCR; TCRdb's copy has only in-frame clones and leaves some out. The sample includes 60,000 to 80,000 clones, about 82% of them seen just once. Sequencing used peripheral blood. The receptors derive from a man in his fifties with acute or convalescent COVID-19.

This clone was found a few times. V and J are TRBV3-1 (or the pseudogene TRBV3-2) and TRBJ2-3; 12 bases are shared with TRBD2. V lost 4 bases and J lost 0; bases outside the gene matches: 2. Germline V gives CDR1 LGHDT, CDR2 YNNKEL (reference sequence). This CDR3 spans 16 amino acids. CDR3 in DNA: TGTGCCAGCAGCCGAGGACTAGCGGGGAGCACAGATACGCAGTATTTT. Protein sequence: CASSRGLAGSTDTQYF.

The chain recombines TRBV11-2 with TRBJ2-7, with TRBD2 matching over 11 bases. Germline CDR1 reads SGHAT; CDR2 reads FQNNGV. This CDR3 is built from 15 residues. With V trimmed by 5 bases and J by 6 bases, 9 bases remained unmatched. Here the CDR3 reads CASSNSGGAFSEQYV. The CDR3 DNA reads TGTGCCAGCAGCAATAGCGGGGGGGCCTTCTCCGAGCAGTACGTC.

The V and J genes are TRBV19 and TRBJ2-5; a possible D gene is TRBD1 (5 bases). Germline V CDR1 and CDR2: LNHDA, SQIVND (reference sequence). With 5 bases removed from V and 4 bases from J, the gap between germline ends came to 23 bases. The CDR3 consists of 17 residues. In DNA, the CDR3 is TGTGCCAGTAGTTCACTTGCCACAGGCTCTCAAGCAGAGACCCAGTACTTC. Encoded protein: CASSSLATGSQAETQYF.

The genes are TRBV14 and TRBJ2-2, with D uncertain. Trimming left V 3 bases short and J 6 bases short, with 11 bases between. This CDR3 contains 14 residues. Germline-derived CDR1 and CDR2 are SGHDN and FVKESK. The DNA of the CDR3 is TGTGCCAGCAGCCATCTCAAGTACTCCGGGGAGCTGTTTTTT. This encodes CASSHLKYSGELFF. Filled out from reference TRBV14 and TRBJ2-2, the complete variable domain reads EAGVTQFPSHSVIEKGQTVTLRCDPISGHDNLYWYRRVMGKEIKFLLHFVKESKQDESGMPNNRFLAERTGGTYSTLKVQPAELEDSGVYFCASSHLKYSGELFFGEGSRLTVL.

The rearrangement joins TRBV5-1 to TRBJ1-4, with D possibly being TRBD1 (5 bases). Per the germline V gene, CDR1 is SGHRS and CDR2 is YFSETQ. The CDR3 extends over 15 amino acids. Between the trimmed V and J ends, which lost 5 bases and 7 bases, there was a span of 18 bases. CDR3 amino acids: CASSSTNGGSEKLFF. CDR3 bases: TGCGCCAGCAGTTCCACGAACGGGGGTAGTGAAAAACTGTTTTTT.

The chain couples TRBV18 to TRBJ2-7; the D gene is possibly TRBD1 (6 bases). CDR3 size: 15 residues. The V end was cut by 3 bases, the J end by 0 bases, with 12 bases between. The germline gives CDR1 KGHSH, CDR2 LQKENI. The CDR3 coding sequence is TGTGCCAGCTCACCTCGGGACACCGGCTCCTACGAGCAGTACTTC. This translates into CASSPRDTGSYEQYF.

The chain carries TRBV5-1 and TRBJ2-3; TRBD2 is a possible D gene (6 bases). Deletions cut 0 bases from V and 1 base from J, with 15 bases between. Germline lookup yields CDR1 SGHRS and CDR2 YFSETQ. This CDR3 spans 17 amino acids. CDR3 protein: CASSLVPRASGTDTQYF. The CDR3 DNA reads as TGCGCCAGCAGCTTGGTTCCTAGGGCTAGCGGCACAGATACGCAGTATTTT. Full variable domain (remainder filled in from reference TRBV5-1 and TRBJ2-3): KAGVTQTPRYLIKTRGQQVTLSCSPISGHRSVSWYQQTPGQGLQFLFEYFSETQRNKGNFPGRFSGRQFSNSRSEMNVSTLELGDSALYLCASSLVPRASGTDTQYFGPGTRLTVL.

This chain joins TRBV6-5 and TRBJ2-3; the match to TRBD2 covers 11 bases. The V segment lost 4 bases and the J segment 7 bases; nucleotides outside the gene matches: 4. There are 14 residues in the CDR3. Germline-derived CDR1 and CDR2 are MNHEY and SVGAGI. CDR3 DNA sequence: TGTGCCAGCAGTTCGGTAGCGGGGGGGAATACGCAGTATTTT. As protein: CASSSVAGGNTQYF.

V is TRBV2 and J is TRBJ2-7; the match to TRBD1 covers 7 bases. Germline lookup yields CDR1 SNHLY and CDR2 FYNNEI. This CDR3 region has 15 residues. V was clipped by 6 bases and J by 4 bases; unmatched bases: 12. The CDR3 region has the DNA TGTGCCAGCAGAGTAGGGTCGGGACAGACTTACGAGCAGTACTTC. It encodes CASRVGSGQTYEQYF.

The DNA of the CDR3 is TGTGCCAGCAGCCAGACTAGCGGAGAGACCCAGTACTTC. Translating gives CASSQTSGETQYF. The genes are TRBV7-7 and TRBJ2-5; 9 bases match TRBD2. Germline CDR1 SSHAT, CDR2 FNYEAQ (reference sequence). With V trimmed by 5 bases and J by 4 bases, 2 bases remained unmatched. This CDR3 has 13 amino acids.

Turning to this clone: The germline gene is not matched at one end of the junction; a read error may be the cause. The V and J genes are TRBV4-1 and TRBJ1-3; D gene unclear. This CDR3 is 16 amino acids long. Germline values: CDR1 MGHRA, CDR2 YSYEKL. As DNA, the CDR3 is TGCGCCAGCAGTCAAGCAACGAGGGTCCCTGGAAACACCATATATTTT. Amino acids: CASSQATRVPGNTIYF.

In this sample, this clone turned up many times. The CDR3 nucleotides are TGTGCCAGCAGTGAAGCGCTTCTGTCATTACAGGCTGGTCAGCCCCAGCATTTT. Translated: CASSEALLSLQAGQPQHF. The genes are TRBV6-1 and TRBJ1-5, with D tentatively TRBD1 (5 bases). Germline CDR1 reads MNHNS; CDR2 reads SASEGT. The V and J ends lost 0 bases and 6 bases respectively, with 21 bases between them. CDR3 length: 18 residues.

The chain links TRBV5-1 to TRBJ1-2; D is unclear. Germline V gives CDR1 SGHRS, CDR2 YFSETQ. The CDR3 totals 15 residues. V lost 2 bases and J lost 0, with 11 bases in between. The CDR3 here is CASSFTAGANYGYTF. In DNA form, the CDR3 reads TGCGCCAGCAGCTTCACGGCGGGAGCTAACTATGGCTACACCTTC.